The rows below give T cell receptor beta chains drawn from one sample of a study of cytomegalovirus exposure and HLA in healthy donors. Clones were read by immunoSEQ multiplex PCR, and TCRdb kept only the in-frame ones, dropping some. Its listing shows over 100,000 clones. The sequenced material came from PBMCs. The receptors come from a man aged 25-40 years in good health and CMV-seronegative. Each CDR3 is given with its conserved first and last residue. Each record gives: V gene, J gene, D gene, CDR3 DNA, CDR3 protein. D genes are given only for firm matches.

v_gene: TRBV27
j_gene: TRBJ2-1
d_gene: NA
CDR3nt: TGTGCCAGCAGTTCCCAGGCGGGTAGTAGGAACAATGAGCAGTTCTTC
CDR3aa: CASSSQAGSRNNEQFF

v_gene: TRBV5-1
j_gene: TRBJ1-5
d_gene: NA
CDR3nt: TGCGCCAGCAGCTCAGATAGCAATCAGCCCCAGCATTTT
CDR3aa: CASSSDSNQPQHF

v_gene: TRBV19
j_gene: TRBJ1-5
d_gene: TRBD1
CDR3nt: TGTGCCATCGGGACAGGTAAAGGGCTTCAGCCCCAGCATTTT
CDR3aa: CAIGTGKGLQPQHF

v_gene: TRBV11-1
j_gene: TRBJ2-3
d_gene: TRBD2
CDR3nt: TGTGCCAGCAGCTTTACTAGCGGTCCCACAGATACGCAGTATTTT
CDR3aa: CASSFTSGPTDTQYF

v_gene: TRBV6-5
j_gene: TRBJ1-4
d_gene: NA
CDR3nt: TGTGCCAGCAGTAGGACACTAACTAATGAAAAACTGTTTTTT
CDR3aa: CASSRTLTNEKLFF

v_gene: TRBV7-2
j_gene: TRBJ1-2
d_gene: TRBD1
CDR3nt: TGTGCCAGCAGCTTAGAACAGACAGGGGTCAACTATGGCTACACCTTC
CDR3aa: CASSLEQTGVNYGYTF

v_gene: TRBV6-5
j_gene: TRBJ2-7
d_gene: NA
CDR3nt: TGTGCCAGCAGTTACGGGGGGAATTCCTACGAGCAGTACTTC
CDR3aa: CASSYGGNSYEQYF

v_gene: TRBV6-1
j_gene: TRBJ2-3
d_gene: TRBD2
CDR3nt: TGTGCCAGCAGTGAAGGAGCGGGGAGCACAGATACGCAGTATTTT
CDR3aa: CASSEGAGSTDTQYF

v_gene: TRBV5-4
j_gene: TRBJ1-1
d_gene: NA
CDR3nt: TGTGCCAGCAGCTTGGACAGCAAGAACACTGAAGCTTTCTTT
CDR3aa: CASSLDSKNTEAFF

v_gene: TRBV19
j_gene: TRBJ1-5
d_gene: NA
CDR3nt: TGTGCCAGTAGTATCCAACGGCTCGGGGGCAATCAGCCCCAGCATTTT
CDR3aa: CASSIQRLGGNQPQHF

v_gene: TRBV2
j_gene: TRBJ2-7
d_gene: NA
CDR3nt: TGTGCCAGCAGTAAGACACGTTACTACGAGCAGTACTTC
CDR3aa: CASSKTRYYEQYF

v_gene: TRBV4-3
j_gene: TRBJ2-5
d_gene: TRBD2
CDR3nt: TGCGCCAGCAGCCAATCTCTAGCGGGGTTAGAGACCCAGTACTTC
CDR3aa: CASSQSLAGLETQYF

v_gene: TRBV10-3
j_gene: TRBJ2-2
d_gene: TRBD2
CDR3nt: TGTGCCATCAGTAGAGGGACTAGCGGGCATCCTCCGAACACCGGGGAGCTGTTTTTT
CDR3aa: CAISRGTSGHPPNTGELFF

v_gene: TRBV4-2
j_gene: TRBJ2-7
d_gene: TRBD1
CDR3nt: TGTGCCAGCAGCCAAGATCGTGCCGCAGGGGGCTCCTACGAGCAGTACTTC
CDR3aa: CASSQDRAAGGSYEQYF

v_gene: TRBV2
j_gene: TRBJ2-7
d_gene: TRBD1
CDR3nt: TGTGCCAGCAGTGGGAGGACAGGGCATGACGAGCAGTACTTC
CDR3aa: CASSGRTGHDEQYF

v_gene: TRBV7-9
j_gene: TRBJ2-7
d_gene: TRBD1
CDR3nt: TGTGCCAGCAGCCCCGATCCGGGACAGGGGGCTCACGAGCAGTACTTC
CDR3aa: CASSPDPGQGAHEQYF

v_gene: TRBV5-1
j_gene: TRBJ2-2
d_gene: TRBD2
CDR3nt: TGCGCCAGCAGGTCGACTAGCGGCACCGGGGAGCTGTTTTTT
CDR3aa: CASRSTSGTGELFF

v_gene: TRBV7-6
j_gene: TRBJ2-5
d_gene: TRBD2
CDR3nt: TGTGCCAGCAGCTTAAGGACTAGCGAGACCCAGTACTTC
CDR3aa: CASSLRTSETQYF

v_gene: TRBV7-6
j_gene: TRBJ1-5
d_gene: TRBD1
CDR3nt: TGTGCCAGCAGCTTGAGACAGGGCGATCAGCCCCAGCATTTT
CDR3aa: CASSLRQGDQPQHF

v_gene: TRBV18
j_gene: TRBJ1-4
d_gene: NA
CDR3nt: TGTGCCAGCTCACCACCCGAGGGTAACAATGAAAAACTGTTTTTT
CDR3aa: CASSPPEGNNEKLFF

v_gene: TRBV29-1
j_gene: TRBJ2-5
d_gene: TRBD1
CDR3nt: TGCAGCGTTGTGGGCCAGGGGGCTTGGGAGACCCAGTACTTC
CDR3aa: CSVVGQGAWETQYF

v_gene: TRBV5-1
j_gene: TRBJ2-3
d_gene: NA
CDR3nt: TGCGCCAGCAACGGGGGATTTGGCACAGATACGCAGTATTTT
CDR3aa: CASNGGFGTDTQYF

v_gene: TRBV5-1
j_gene: TRBJ2-5
d_gene: TRBD2
CDR3nt: TGCGCCAGCACCTCCGGGAATCGACTAGCGGGGGGCCAAGAGACCCAGTACTTC
CDR3aa: CASTSGNRLAGGQETQYF

v_gene: TRBV18
j_gene: TRBJ2-3
d_gene: TRBD1
CDR3nt: TGTGCCAGCTCGCCTCAAGGGACAGGGGGCGCAGATACGCAGTATTTT
CDR3aa: CASSPQGTGGADTQYF

v_gene: TRBV2
j_gene: TRBJ2-3
d_gene: NA
CDR3nt: TGTGCCAGCAGTGGAGTGTTCGGGGATACGCAGTATTTT
CDR3aa: CASSGVFGDTQYF

v_gene: TRBV7-2
j_gene: TRBJ2-1
d_gene: NA
CDR3nt: TGTGCCAGCAGATCCGGGATTCGAAATGAGCAGTTCTTC
CDR3aa: CASRSGIRNEQFF

v_gene: TRBV5-4
j_gene: TRBJ2-7
d_gene: TRBD1
CDR3nt: TGTGCCAGCAGCCCGAAGGGACAGGGAACCTACGAGCAGTACTTC
CDR3aa: CASSPKGQGTYEQYF

v_gene: TRBV7-9
j_gene: TRBJ2-1
d_gene: TRBD2
CDR3nt: TGTGCCAGCAGCTCTCTACTAGCGGGCCCCTCCGGATTCGATGAGCAGTTCTTC
CDR3aa: CASSSLLAGPSGFDEQFF

v_gene: TRBV28
j_gene: TRBJ2-7
d_gene: NA
CDR3nt: TGTGCCAGCAGTTTATCGACAGGTGGCGGACTCGACGAGCAGTACTTC
CDR3aa: CASSLSTGGGLDEQYF

v_gene: TRBV19
j_gene: TRBJ2-3
d_gene: NA
CDR3nt: TGTGCCAGTAGTATAGATAGTCCCTACGGAGATACGCAGTATTTT
CDR3aa: CASSIDSPYGDTQYF

v_gene: TRBV12-5
j_gene: TRBJ1-1
d_gene: NA
CDR3nt: TGTGCTAGTGGGGAGGGTCTGAACACTGAAGCTTTCTTT
CDR3aa: CASGEGLNTEAFF

v_gene: TRBV2
j_gene: TRBJ2-4
d_gene: TRBD1
CDR3nt: TGTGCCAGCAGTCTAGGACAGGGGGCCAAAAACATTCAGTACTTC
CDR3aa: CASSLGQGAKNIQYF

v_gene: TRBV5-5
j_gene: TRBJ2-5
d_gene: NA
CDR3nt: TGTGCCAGCAGCACCCCGAGGCAGGGCCCAGAGACCCAGTACTTC
CDR3aa: CASSTPRQGPETQYF

v_gene: TRBV5-6
j_gene: TRBJ1-6
d_gene: NA
CDR3nt: TGTGCCAGCAGCGCTAACTACGGGGGGAATTCACCCCTCCACTTT
CDR3aa: CASSANYGGNSPLHF

v_gene: TRBV7-2
j_gene: TRBJ2-3
d_gene: TRBD1
CDR3nt: TGTGCCAGCAGCTTAAGGGGGCCCACAGATACGCAGTATTTT
CDR3aa: CASSLRGPTDTQYF

v_gene: TRBV4-2
j_gene: TRBJ2-7
d_gene: TRBD2
CDR3nt: TGTGCCAGCAGCCAAGATGCCAGCGGGGGATACGAGCAGTACTTC
CDR3aa: CASSQDASGGYEQYF

v_gene: TRBV28
j_gene: TRBJ2-1
d_gene: NA
CDR3nt: TGTGCCAGCAAAAGAGGGGGGGCCTACAATGAGCAGTTCTTC
CDR3aa: CASKRGGAYNEQFF

v_gene: TRBV13
j_gene: TRBJ2-7
d_gene: TRBD2
CDR3nt: TGTGCCAGCAGTAGGGGGGTAGCGGGGTCCTACGAGCAGTACTTC
CDR3aa: CASSRGVAGSYEQYF

v_gene: TRBV5-1
j_gene: TRBJ2-7
d_gene: NA
CDR3nt: TGCGCCAGCAGCTCGACGGGACACCATTTCTACGAGCAGTACTTC
CDR3aa: CASSSTGHHFYEQYF

v_gene: TRBV4-2
j_gene: TRBJ1-1
d_gene: NA
CDR3nt: TGTGCCAGCAGCCAACTAGGGGGTTCGAACACTGAAGCTTTCTTT
CDR3aa: CASSQLGGSNTEAFF

v_gene: TRBV11-2
j_gene: TRBJ2-1
d_gene: NA
CDR3nt: TGTGCCAGCAGCTTAGTGACTAGTTCAGCGTTTGGTGAGCAGTTCTTC
CDR3aa: CASSLVTSSAFGEQFF

v_gene: TRBV10-3
j_gene: TRBJ2-7
d_gene: NA
CDR3nt: TGTGCCATCAGTGACTGGGAAACAGCGGCCTACGAGCAGTACTTC
CDR3aa: CAISDWETAAYEQYF

v_gene: TRBV29-1
j_gene: TRBJ1-4
d_gene: NA
CDR3nt: TGCAGCGTAGGGGGGGTTGGAGGTCTCCATGAAAAACTGTTTTTT
CDR3aa: CSVGGVGGLHEKLFF

v_gene: TRBV9
j_gene: TRBJ2-1
d_gene: NA
CDR3nt: TGTGCCAGCAGCGTAGAGGGGGGGGGCCCTCCTGAGCAGTTCTTC
CDR3aa: CASSVEGGGPPEQFF

v_gene: TRBV9
j_gene: TRBJ1-6
d_gene: TRBD1
CDR3nt: TGTGCCAGCAGCGCTGACGACCGGACAGGGCGCGCCCTCCACTTT
CDR3aa: CASSADDRTGRALHF

v_gene: TRBV29-1
j_gene: TRBJ2-3
d_gene: TRBD2
CDR3nt: TGCAGCGTTCTAGGACTAGCGTTAGGACCAGATACGCAGTATTTT
CDR3aa: CSVLGLALGPDTQYF

v_gene: TRBV30
j_gene: TRBJ2-7
d_gene: TRBD1
CDR3nt: TGTGCCTGGGGCGGACAGGCCTACGAGCAGTACTTC
CDR3aa: CAWGGQAYEQYF

v_gene: TRBV7-2
j_gene: TRBJ1-5
d_gene: NA
CDR3nt: TGTGCCAGCAGCTTGGTCGGGGTATCAGGCAATCAGCCCCAGCATTTT
CDR3aa: CASSLVGVSGNQPQHF

v_gene: TRBV5-1
j_gene: TRBJ2-7
d_gene: TRBD1
CDR3nt: TGCGCCAGCTTTCCGGGACAGGGCTCCTACGAGCAGTACTTC
CDR3aa: CASFPGQGSYEQYF

v_gene: TRBV2
j_gene: TRBJ1-2
d_gene: TRBD1
CDR3nt: TGTGCCAGCAGCATAGCGCAGGGGGGCGGCTACACCTTC
CDR3aa: CASSIAQGGGYTF

v_gene: TRBV4-2
j_gene: TRBJ2-5
d_gene: NA
CDR3nt: TGTGCCAGCAGCCGGGAAAGGGGATCGGAGACCCAGTACTTC
CDR3aa: CASSRERGSETQYF

v_gene: TRBV20-1
j_gene: TRBJ1-5
d_gene: TRBD1
CDR3nt: TGCAGTGCTGGACAGGGGGTCGGGCATTTT
CDR3aa: CSAGQGVGHF

v_gene: TRBV5-1
j_gene: TRBJ2-1
d_gene: TRBD2
CDR3nt: TGCGCCAGCAGGAGCGGGGCGAACTACAATGAGCAGTTCTTC
CDR3aa: CASRSGANYNEQFF